The 18 T cell receptor beta chains below come from one sample, sequenced in a study of regulatory T cells in long-lasting Graves disease. Arm-PCR of CDR3 regions and iRepertoire HTBI primers were the basis on which TCR beta libraries were built. TCRdb redid the calling of the multiplex PCR reads with MiXCR, one entry per CDR3 protein. The table has 560,000 or so distinct CDR3 sequences, 16% seen once; the top ten hold about 12%. Time point of the sample: newly diagnosed GD, antithyroid drugs for less than 3 months. Scientists built the TCR library using RNA that was extracted from PBMCs. Separately, the same data were catalogued under a study of T cells in Graves' hyperthyroidism and ophthalmopathy.

Sequences were derived from peripheral blood mononuclear cells (PBMCs), sampled at new diagnosis, from a patient treated with antithyroid drugs. The source of these receptors is a man between 18 and 35 years old with Graves disease.

This chain connects TRBV15 to TRBJ2-1; possible D gene TRBD1, 6 bases. The V gene lost 0 bases and the J gene lost 7 bases, with 16 bases spanning the gap. The CDR3 spans 16 residues. The germline gives CDR1 LNHNV, CDR2 YYDKDF (reference sequence). The CDR3 nucleotides are TGTGCCACCAGCAGAGATTTTACAGGGCGTACGAATGAGCAGTTCTTC. Protein sequence: CATSRDFTGRTNEQFF.

At least ten counts were recorded for this clonotype. The V call is TRBV30, the J call TRBJ2-7, with D perhaps assigned TRBD1 or TRBD2 (5 bases each). CDR1 is GTSNPN, CDR2 SVGIG, per germline (reference sequence). This CDR3 has 16 residues. Trimming cost V 2 bases and J 3 bases, with 20 bases left between them. CDR3 sequence (DNA): TGTGCCTGGAGTCATCCCCCGGGGCCGAGAAGCTACGAGCAGTACTTC. Translated: CAWSHPPGPRSYEQYF.

This clonotype has at least ten counts. J is TRBJ2-3 and V is TRBV27; TRBD2 is a possible D gene (6 bases). Germline V lookup: CDR1 MNHEY, CDR2 SMNVEV (reference sequence). The V end was cut by 0 bases, the J end by 4 bases, with 14 bases between. This CDR3 comprises 16 residues. The CDR3 coding sequence is TGTGCCAGCAGTTTATCGTGGGGGGATCGGGCAGATACGCAGTATTTT. Protein: CASSLSWGDRADTQYF.

This clonotype was counted between two and nine times. The rearrangement uses TRBV7-9 and TRBJ2-7, with TRBD1 matching over 10 bases. This CDR3 has 16 amino acids. Germline assignment: CDR1 SEHNR and CDR2 FQNEAQ (reference sequence). The V segment lost 3 bases and the J segment 5 bases; nucleotides outside the gene matches: 10. The CDR3 region is CASSLGPGQGNNEQYF. The CDR3 nucleotides are TGTGCCAGCAGCTTGGGCCCGGGACAGGGGAATAACGAGCAGTACTTC.

The chain joins TRBV29-1 to TRBJ1-2; maybe TRBD1 (5 bases). The length of the CDR3 is 14 residues. Germline assignment: CDR1 SQVTM and CDR2 ANQGSEA. The germline V and J ends were trimmed by 7 bases and 2 bases, with 17 bases remaining between them. The chain's CDR3 is CSDHGQGPNYGYTF. The CDR3 nucleotides read TGCAGCGACCACGGGCAGGGACCCAACTATGGCTACACCTTC.

V is TRBV27 and J is TRBJ2-1, with a weak D call TRBD2 (6 bases). Trimming shortened V by 5 bases and J by 12 bases, and 26 bases separated the two germline ends. Germline lookup yields CDR1 MNHEY and CDR2 SMNVEV (reference sequence). The CDR3 covers 16 residues. The CDR3 loop reads CASSPSGRGLRGWQFF. Written as DNA, the CDR3 is TGTGCCAGCAGTCCCTCGGGAAGGGGACTCCGAGGTTGGCAGTTCTTC.

This chain links TRBV29-1 with TRBJ2-2; 12 nucleotides line up with TRBD2. The CDR3 extends over 17 amino acids. V lost 5 bases to trimming and J lost 9 bases; unmatched junction nucleotides: 16. Germline values: CDR1 SQVTM, CDR2 ANQGSEA. CDR3 nucleotides: TGCAGCGTTCCCGGAGCTAGCGGGAGGGCCGGGAGCAGGGAGCTGTTTTTT. The encoded protein is CSVPGASGRAGSRELFF.

The rearrangement joins TRBV18 to TRBJ1-2; D perhaps matches TRBD1 (6 bases). Germline values: CDR1 KGHSH, CDR2 LQKENI. Between the trimmed V and J ends, which lost 2 bases and 8 bases, there was a span of 12 bases. CDR3 length equals 13 residues. The CDR3: CASSPTGLGGYTF. CDR3 nucleotides: TGTGCCAGCTCACCAACAGGGCTAGGGGGCTACACCTTC.

This clonotype showed up just a few times. V is TRBV18 and J is TRBJ1-1; D not certain. The germline V and J ends were trimmed by 8 bases and 0 bases, with 7 bases remaining between them. The CDR3 contains 12 residues. CDR1 and CDR2 (germline): KGHSH, LQKENI. CDR3 nucleotide sequence: TGTGCCAGCGGGATCGTGAACACTGAAGCTTTCTTT. This translates into CASGIVNTEAFF.

The V and J genes are TRBV27 and TRBJ1-5; tentative D call: TRBD1 (5 bases). The germline V gene encodes CDR1 MNHEY and CDR2 SMNVEV (reference sequence). The CDR3 consists of 14 residues. V lost 6 bases and J lost 6, with 15 bases in between. The CDR3 loop reads CASRPASDSQPQHF. CDR3 coding DNA: TGTGCCAGCAGGCCGGCGTCCGACAGTCAGCCCCAGCATTTT.

In its sample, this clonotype was seen many times. CDR3 region: CASSLDPGDYSYNEQFF. CDR3 sequence (DNA): TGTGCCAGCAGCTTAGACCCCGGGGACTACAGCTACAATGAGCAGTTCTTC. This chain uses TRBV11-2 with TRBJ2-1; TRBD2 aligns across 7 bases. Germline lookup yields CDR1 SGHAT and CDR2 FQNNGV. Trimming took 0 bases from V and 3 from J; bases not matched to a gene: 8. This CDR3 has 17 amino acids.

This clonotype was observed at least ten times. This chain links TRBV20-1 with TRBJ2-1; TRBD1 matches 10 bases. This CDR3 is built from 15 residues. Germline-derived CDR1 and CDR2 are DFQATT and SNEGSKA (reference sequence). V trimming: 5 bases; J trimming: 5 bases; junction bases outside the gene matches: 9. This CDR3 is CSAARTGGNNNEQFF. The CDR3 DNA sequence: TGCAGTGCTGCCAGGACAGGGGGAAACAACAATGAGCAGTTCTTC.

The sample holds many counts of this clonotype. The chain recombines TRBV12-3 or TRBV12-4 with TRBJ2-7, with D possibly being TRBD1 or TRBD2 (5 bases each). The CDR3 is 15 amino acids. The V and J ends lost 6 bases and 0 bases respectively, with 15 bases between them. CDR3 region: CASSPGTASSYEQYF. Written as DNA, the CDR3 is TGTGCCAGCAGCCCGGGGACCGCGAGCTCCTACGAGCAGTACTTC.

This clonotype was counted many times. The chain uses TRBV5-1 and TRBJ2-3; 8 bases are shared with TRBD2. The CDR3 runs 14 residues. Losses at the gene ends were 5 bases for V and 4 bases for J; bases not matched to a gene: 6. CDR1 is SGHRS and CDR2 is YFSETQ in the germline V gene. The CDR3 DNA reads as TGCGCCAGCAGGCCCTCCGGGAGGGCAGATACGCAGTATTTT. Protein: CASRPSGRADTQYF.

V and J are TRBV10-2 and TRBJ2-1; D is undetermined. The V end lost 4 bases, the J end lost 7 bases, and 14 bases lay between the germline ends. Germline V gives CDR1 WSHSY, CDR2 SAAADI. The CDR3 spans 14 residues. Here the CDR3 DNA reads TGCGCCAGCAGTGCGGCGAGTATGTCAAATGAGCAGTTCTTC. This gives the protein CASSAASMSNEQFF.

The V call is TRBV9, the J call TRBJ2-1; a possible D gene is TRBD1 (6 bases). Trimming removed 5 bases from V and 4 bases from J, with 10 bases in between. The CDR3 is 13 amino acids. The germline gives CDR1 SGDLS, CDR2 YYNGEE. This CDR3 is CASSGDNYNEQFF. CDR3 nucleotide sequence: TGTGCCAGCAGTGGGGACAATTACAATGAGCAGTTCTTC.

With regard to this clonotype: This may be a read error, as it is one base from a much larger clone. The rearrangement uses TRBV30 and TRBJ2-7; 9 bases align to TRBD2. CDR1 is GTSNPN, CDR2 SVGIG, per germline (reference sequence). The ends lost 5 bases at V and 3 bases at J; junction bases unmatched: 5. The CDR3 length is 13 residues. CDR3 sequence reads: CAWPAGGVYEQYF. In DNA form, the CDR3 reads TGTGCCTGGCCAGCGGGAGGAGTCTACGAGCAGTACTTC.

The chain couples TRBV20-1 to TRBJ2-1; 9 positions agree with TRBD1. With V trimmed by 1 base and J by 10 bases, 11 bases remained unmatched. CDR1 and CDR2 (germline): DFQATT, SNEGSKA (reference sequence). This CDR3 is 15 amino acids long. The CDR3 loop is CSARAPGQGTGEQFF. The CDR3 nucleotides read TGCAGTGCTAGAGCCCCGGGACAGGGCACCGGCGAGCAGTTCTTC.